The clone carrying this T cell receptor beta chain was detected many times. This sample stems from a study of regulatory T cells in long-lasting Graves disease. Time point described: persistent/refractory GD, antithyroid drugs over 5 years with positive TRAb. TCR sequences were obtained from RNA taken from PBMCs. Relying on iRepertoire HTBI primers and Arm-PCR of CDR3 regions, the team built TCR beta libraries. From the multiplex PCR reads, TCRdb called clonotypes with MiXCR, one entry per CDR3 protein. Of some 280,000 distinct CDR3 sequences in the sample, around 21% were seen once. The sequences come from peripheral blood mononuclear cells (PBMCs), collected when the disease was refractory, from a patient treated with antithyroid drugs. The sequence was obtained from a female donor with Graves disease.

CDR3 protein: CASSYSRDSNQPQHF. The CDR3 DNA sequence: TGTGCCAGCAGTTATAGTCGGGATAGCAATCAGCCCCAGCATTTT. The chain uses TRBV6-5 and TRBJ1-5; D not certain. The V end was cut by 3 bases, the J end by 0 bases, with 9 bases between. This CDR3 comprises 15 residues. Germline V gene data show CDR1 as MNHEY and CDR2 as SVGAGI.